The 21 T cell receptor beta chains in this list originate from one sample, sequenced in a study of CD8+ T cells in alopecia areata. Reverse transcription of extracted RNA yielded cDNA, which provided the sequencing template. Sequencing was performed with immunoSEQ multiplex PCR; in TCRdb, only in-frame clones are kept and a portion is missing. The sample has approximately 120,000 clones; 47% are singletons. Sample: NKG2D-low CD8+ T cells sorted from blood. Receptor source: a human donor with alopecia areata.

This chain connects TRBV29-1 to TRBJ2-7; TRBD1 is a possible D gene (6 bases). Trimming took off 2 bases at V and 4 bases at J, with 12 bases between the two ends. The CDR3 totals 13 residues. The germline gives CDR1 SQVTM, CDR2 ANQGSEA. The CDR3, as DNA: TGCAGCGTTGAAATGGGGGCCCCGTACGAGCAGTACTTC. It codes for CSVEMGAPYEQYF.

The rearrangement links TRBV7-2 to TRBJ1-6, with a weak D call TRBD1 (5 bases). Germline-derived CDR1 and CDR2 are SGHTA and FQGNSA. V lost 1 base and J lost 7, with 11 bases in between. The CDR3 extends over 15 amino acids. This CDR3 reads CASSLGRGGNSPLHF. CDR3 in DNA: TGTGCCAGCAGCTTAGGGAGGGGAGGCAATTCACCCCTCCACTTT.

This chain joins TRBV2 and TRBJ1-1; D unclear. Trimming removed 7 bases at V and 10 bases at J, with 10 bases between. Germline V gene lookup returns CDR1 SNHLY and CDR2 FYNNEI. CDR3 length: 10 amino acids. CDR3 nucleotide sequence: TGTGCCAGCATCGCCGGAGGAGCTTTCTTT. Its protein is CASIAGGAFF.

A few counts support this clone. This chain links TRBV29-1 with TRBJ2-1; 7 bases align to TRBD2. V lost 7 bases to trimming and J lost 9 bases; unmatched junction nucleotides: 12. The V gene's germline CDR1 is SQVTM and CDR2 ANQGSEA. This CDR3 is 13 amino acids long. CDR3 sequence (DNA): TGCAGCGAGAAGGTCGCGGGCGGGGGTGAGCAGTTCTTC. It codes for CSEKVAGGGEQFF.

Points on this clone: This same CDR3 is encoded by further DNA sequences in the sample. The CDR3 loop is CASSSQGNEQFF. The CDR3 DNA reads TGTGCCAGCAGCTCCCAAGGCAATGAGCAGTTCTTC. The V and J genes are TRBV11-2 and TRBJ2-1; D is unresolved. V shed 4 bases and J shed 6 bases, with 7 bases lying between them. There are 12 residues in the CDR3. Germline-derived CDR1 and CDR2 are SGHAT and FQNNGV.

This clone turned up a few times. The chain uses TRBV6-5 and TRBJ2-7, with 12 bases that match TRBD2. The germline CDR1 and CDR2 sequences are MNHEY and SVGAGI. The CDR3 is 15 amino acids. With V trimmed by 6 bases and J by 1 base, 4 bases remained unmatched. The CDR3 sequence: CASSRGTSGSYEQYF. The CDR3 DNA is TGTGCCAGCAGCCGAGGGACTAGCGGGTCCTACGAGCAGTACTTC.

There are a few counts of this clone. The chain carries TRBV5-1 and TRBJ2-3; D is possibly TRBD2 (6 bases). The CDR3 is made up of 14 amino acids. Germline CDR1 reads SGHRS; CDR2 reads YFSETQ. Trimming left V 4 bases short and J 2 bases short, with 11 bases between. The CDR3 bases are TGCGCCAGCAGCGCTAGCGCCCTCACAGATACGCAGTATTTT. It codes for CASSASALTDTQYF.

V gene TRBV29-1 combines with J gene TRBJ2-7, with a possible D match to TRBD1 (6 bases). Trimming took 2 bases from V and 2 from J, leaving 10 bases between them. The CDR3 runs to 13 residues. CDR1 SQVTM and CDR2 ANQGSEA come from the germline V gene. The CDR3 sequence: CSVETGTTYEQYF. CDR3 DNA: TGCAGCGTTGAAACCGGGACAACCTACGAGCAGTACTTC.

The rearrangement joins TRBV14 to TRBJ2-7, with a weak D call TRBD2 (5 bases). The germline V gene has CDR1 SGHDN and CDR2 FVKESK. V lost 8 bases and J 6 bases, leaving 11 bases between the germline ends. The CDR3 runs to 11 residues. The CDR3 region is CASAEGPEQYF. In DNA, the CDR3 is TGTGCCAGCGCCGAGGGTCCCGAGCAGTACTTC.

This clone was seen once. In DNA form, the CDR3 reads TGTGCCAGCAGTTCGCAGGGGGGTGGTGGCTACACCTTC. Protein product: CASSSQGGGGYTF. The chain recombines TRBV4-2 with TRBJ1-2, with TRBD1 identical over 7 bases. The germline CDR1 and CDR2 sequences are LGHNA and YNFKEQ. This CDR3 is 13 amino acids long. V was clipped by 6 bases and J by 7 bases; unmatched bases: 8.

This chain connects TRBV2 to TRBJ2-4, with D uncertain. CDR3 length equals 10 residues. Trimming shortened V by 3 bases and J by 7 bases, and 1 base separated the two germline ends. Per the germline V gene, CDR1 is SNHLY and CDR2 is FYNNEI. Here the CDR3 reads CASSENIQYF. The CDR3 DNA sequence: TGTGCCAGCAGTGAGAACATTCAGTACTTC. Full variable domain (outside the CDR3, taken from reference TRBV2 and TRBJ2-4): EPEVTQTPSHQVTQMGQEVILRCVPISNHLYFYWYRQILGQKVEFLVSFYNNEISEKSEIFDDQFSVERPDGSNFTLKIRSTKLEDSAMYFCASSENIQYFGAGTRLSVL.

V gene TRBV6-4 combines with J gene TRBJ2-3; 10 bases fit TRBD2. Germline V gives CDR1 MRHNA, CDR2 SNTAGT. The CDR3 contains 15 residues. V was pared by 3 bases and J by 3 bases, with 3 bases of the junction left unmatched. Written as DNA, the CDR3 is TGTGCCAGCAGTGAATCTAGCGGGGGAACAGATACGCAGTATTTT. It yields the protein CASSESSGGTDTQYF.

This rearrangement joins TRBV2 to TRBJ1-5; D gene unclear. There are 12 residues in the CDR3. Trimming removed 5 bases at V and 3 bases at J, with 5 bases between. CDR1 is SNHLY, CDR2 FYNNEI, per germline. CDR3 nucleotide sequence: TGTGCCAGCAGTTCCTTCAATCAGCCCCAGCATTTT. It encodes CASSSFNQPQHF.

This chain connects TRBV29-1 to TRBJ2-1; 8 bases fit TRBD2. The germline V gene has CDR1 SQVTM and CDR2 ANQGSEA. The CDR3 has 14 residues. Unmatched junction bases numbered 5, after V lost 3 bases and J lost 4 bases. In DNA, the CDR3 is TGCAGCGTTGAGGCAATAGCGGGGTACAATGAGCAGTTCTTC. Translation: CSVEAIAGYNEQFF.

This clone was counted between two and nine times. The genes are TRBV13 and TRBJ2-5, with D possibly matching TRBD2 (5 bases). V gave up 1 base and J gave up 5 bases, with 11 bases separating them. CDR3 length equals 14 residues. CDR1 and CDR2 (germline): PRHDT, FYEKMQ (reference sequence). CDR3 sequence reads: CASSLAALAETQYF. CDR3 nucleotide sequence: TGTGCCAGCAGCTTAGCGGCCCTAGCTGAGACCCAGTACTTC.

The chain carries TRBV5-1 and TRBJ2-2; TRBD1 might be the D (6 bases). Between the trimmed V and J ends, which lost 3 bases and 7 bases, there was a span of 7 bases. Germline V gene data show CDR1 as SGHRS and CDR2 as YFSETQ. The CDR3 consists of 12 residues. CDR3 coding DNA: TGCGCCAGCAGCTCACAGGGCGGGGAGCTGTTTTTT. As protein: CASSSQGGELFF.

The chain joins TRBV29-1 to TRBJ1-1; 8 nucleotides line up with TRBD1. The CDR3 is made up of 13 amino acids. With V trimmed by 6 bases and J by 4 bases, 7 bases remained unmatched. The germline V gene encodes CDR1 SQVTM and CDR2 ANQGSEA. The CDR3 bases are TGCAGCGTGAGGACAGGGAATCCCACTGAAGCTTTCTTT. This codes for CSVRTGNPTEAFF.

The chain links TRBV29-1 to TRBJ2-7; a weak D match, TRBD1 (6 bases). CDR3 length: 13 residues. The germline V gene has CDR1 SQVTM and CDR2 ANQGSEA. V was trimmed by 4 bases and J by 4 bases, leaving 14 bases between them. CDR3 protein: CSVVLGTIYEQYF. CDR3 in DNA: TGCAGCGTTGTTTTGGGGACAATTTACGAGCAGTACTTC.

This chain links TRBV14 with TRBJ2-1; 7 bases align to TRBD1. V gave up 3 bases and J gave up 2 bases; unmatched junction bases: 1. Germline CDR1 is SGHDN and CDR2 is FVKESK. The CDR3 consists of 14 residues. CDR3 amino acids: CASSQGQPYNEQFF. The CDR3 DNA sequence: TGTGCCAGCAGCCAGGGACAGCCCTACAATGAGCAGTTCTTC. The complete variable domain, with remaining parts taken from reference TRBV14 and TRBJ2-1, reads EAGVTQFPSHSVIEKGQTVTLRCDPISGHDNLYWYRRVMGKEIKFLLHFVKESKQDESGMPNNRFLAERTGGTYSTLKVQPAELEDSGVYFCASSQGQPYNEQFFGPGTRLTVL.

This clone has only a few counts. The chain links TRBV29-1 to TRBJ2-2, with D perhaps TRBD2 (5 bases). From germline, CDR1 is SQVTM and CDR2 ANQGSEA. This CDR3 has 12 residues. With 4 bases removed from V and 6 bases from J, the gap between germline ends came to 9 bases. The CDR3 here is CSVVLAAGELFF. The CDR3 nucleotides are TGCAGCGTTGTGCTAGCCGCCGGGGAGCTGTTTTTT.

The chain has TRBV29-1 and TRBJ2-7; 9 nucleotides line up with TRBD1. V was clipped by 3 bases and J by 2 bases; unmatched bases: 5. CDR3 size: 14 residues. The germline gives CDR1 SQVTM, CDR2 ANQGSEA. CDR3 sequence (DNA): TGCAGCGTTGAGGCCGGGACAGGGACCTACGAGCAGTACTTC. It yields the protein CSVEAGTGTYEQYF.